The 17 T cell receptor beta chains given below trace back to one sample, sequenced in a study of blood T cell repertoires in COVID-19. Data came from immunoSEQ multiplex PCR; TCRdb stores just in-frame clones and leaves some out. The table shows about 59,000 clones, with around 77% occurring only once. Sequenced sample: peripheral blood. The receptors shown here come from a man aged 55 to 70 with acute or convalescent COVID-19.

In its sample, this clone was seen a few times. This chain joins TRBV27 and TRBJ1-2; D might be TRBD1 (6 bases). The germline gives CDR1 MNHEY, CDR2 SMNVEV (reference sequence). The CDR3 has 12 amino acids. The germline V and J ends were trimmed by 6 bases and 8 bases, with 13 bases remaining between them. CDR3 coding DNA: TGTGCCAGCAGGGTGGCAGGGGACGGCTACACCTTC. Amino acids: CASRVAGDGYTF.

The V call is TRBV30, the J call TRBJ1-1; tentative D call: TRBD1 (6 bases). CDR1 and CDR2 (germline): GTSNPN, SVGIG (reference sequence). This CDR3 spans 14 amino acids. Trimming took 0 bases from V and 5 from J, leaving 13 bases between them. CDR3 protein: CAWSVVHRVTEAFF. CDR3 DNA sequence: TGTGCCTGGAGTGTAGTACACAGGGTAACTGAAGCTTTCTTT.

A few counts support this clone. This chain connects TRBV14 to TRBJ2-4; possibly TRBD2 for D (5 bases). From germline, CDR1 is SGHDN and CDR2 FVKESK. CDR3 length equals 13 residues. Trimming left V 5 bases short and J 8 bases short, with 13 bases between. Written as DNA, the CDR3 is TGTGCCAGCAGCTCGGCGGGCCGGGACATTCAGTACTTC. It is translated as CASSSAGRDIQYF.

This clone was observed a single time. In DNA, the CDR3 is TGTGCCAGCAGCCCTACTACACAGGTTTCGGAAGGCTACACCTTC. Its translation is CASSPTTQVSEGYTF. The chain combines TRBV5-6 with TRBJ1-2; possibly TRBD1 for D (5 bases). V gave up 4 bases and J gave up 8 bases, with 21 bases separating them. The CDR3 spans 15 residues. Germline V gives CDR1 SGHDT, CDR2 YYEEEE.

The CDR3 DNA is TGTGCCAGCAGCGTAGGCCAGGGTCTAGCGGGGGGTTTGAATACGCAGTATTTT. Its protein is CASSVGQGLAGGLNTQYF. The chain combines TRBV9 with TRBJ2-3, with 11 bases lining up with TRBD2. The germline V gene has CDR1 SGDLS and CDR2 YYNGEE. The trim removed 0 bases at V and 7 bases at J, leaving 13 bases unmatched. This CDR3 has 18 amino acids.

V usage is TRBV4-2 and J usage is TRBJ1-5; 7 bases are a match to TRBD1. CDR3 length: 17 amino acids. Germline CDR1 reads LGHNA; CDR2 reads YNFKEQ. The junction had 11 bases not matched to a gene; V was cut back by 0 bases and J by 6 bases. As DNA, the CDR3 is TGTGCCAGCAGCCAAGATGAGGGCCAGGGGGGTACTCAGCCCCAGCATTTT. Residues: CASSQDEGQGGTQPQHF.

The chain links TRBV24-1 to TRBJ1-5, with D possibly matching TRBD1 (6 bases). The CDR3 has 12 amino acids. Germline V lookup: CDR1 KGHDR, CDR2 SFDVKD. The V gene lost 10 bases and the J gene lost 4 bases, with 10 bases spanning the gap. CDR3 sequence (DNA): TGTGCCACGTCGAGGGGGAATCAGCCCCAGCATTTT. Translating gives CATSRGNQPQHF.

The chain is built from TRBV7-3 and TRBJ1-2; D is undetermined. Germline loops: CDR1 SGHTA, CDR2 FQGTGA. V lost 6 bases and J 2 bases, leaving 16 bases between the germline ends. This CDR3 is 15 amino acids long. The CDR3 region is CASREQPEQNYGYTF. DNA of the CDR3: TGTGCCAGCAGGGAACAGCCCGAACAAAACTATGGCTACACCTTC.

This chain connects TRBV7-6 to TRBJ1-6; 7 bases are a match to TRBD1. This CDR3 comprises 16 residues. Germline values: CDR1 SGHVS, CDR2 FNYEAQ. J lost 9 bases, V lost 1 base, and 9 bases had no gene match. CDR3 amino acids: CASSLGTGSSGSPLHF. DNA of the CDR3: TGTGCCAGCAGCTTAGGGACAGGTAGTAGCGGTTCACCCCTCCACTTT.

The chain employs TRBV7-9 and TRBJ1-5; D gene uncertain. Trimming took off 5 bases at V and 3 bases at J, with 8 bases between the two ends. Germline CDR1 is SEHNR and CDR2 is FQNEAQ (reference sequence). This CDR3 contains 13 residues. This CDR3 reads CASSPGSNQPQHF. In nucleotides, the CDR3 is TGTGCCAGCAGCCCGGGATCCAATCAGCCCCAGCATTTT.

V and J are TRBV28 and TRBJ1-6; D might be TRBD1 (6 bases). Per the germline V gene, CDR1 is MDHEN and CDR2 is SYDVKM. With 3 bases removed from V and 5 bases from J, the gap between germline ends came to 14 bases. There are 16 residues in the CDR3. The CDR3 DNA reads as TGTGCCAGCAGTTTGGACAGCCCTATAGATAATTCACCCCTCCACTTT. Residues: CASSLDSPIDNSPLHF.

This clone has only one observation. V usage is TRBV23-1 and J usage is TRBJ2-5; D gene unclear. TRBV23-1 is an ORF, and what it does is uncertain. The CDR3 consists of 16 residues. The V end lost 2 bases, the J end lost 3 bases, and 16 bases lay between the germline ends. DNA of the CDR3: TGCGCCAGCAGTCAACCCCCGACAAGCACCAAAGAGACCCAGTACTTC. It is translated as CASSQPPTSTKETQYF.

The CDR3 region is CASSAYPGGVNTEAFF. The CDR3 DNA follows: TGTGCCAGCAGTGCTTACCCAGGGGGCGTGAACACTGAAGCTTTCTTT. The J gene is TRBJ1-1, the V gene TRBV6-1, with 8 bases aligning to TRBD1. Germline CDR1 and CDR2: MNHNS and SASEGT. The junction had 7 bases not matched to a gene; V was cut back by 4 bases and J by 0 bases. The CDR3 consists of 16 residues.

The rearrangement links TRBV7-2 to TRBJ2-3; D is ambiguous. V dropped 5 bases and J dropped 0 bases, with 15 bases sitting between them. CDR1 and CDR2 (germline): SGHTA, FQGNSA. The CDR3 spans 16 residues. The CDR3 is CASSLARLSSTDTQYF. CDR3 nucleotides: TGTGCCAGCAGCCTGGCCCGCCTTTCTAGCACAGATACGCAGTATTTT.

This chain uses TRBV10-2 with TRBJ2-1, with 12 bases lining up with TRBD2. J lost 7 bases, V lost 5 bases, and 3 bases had no gene match. Germline CDR1 and CDR2: WSHSY and SAAADI. This CDR3 comprises 14 residues. The CDR3 protein is CASSRTSGVNEQFF. As DNA, the CDR3 is TGCGCCAGCAGTCGGACTAGCGGGGTAAATGAGCAGTTCTTC.

The rearrangement links TRBV2 to TRBJ1-2; the match to TRBD1 covers 10 bases. The CDR3 is 13 residues long. J gave up 8 bases and V 10 bases, and 10 bases lay outside the gene matches. Germline-derived CDR1 and CDR2 are SNHLY and FYNNEI. The CDR3 reads CATRDRGPRGYTF. The CDR3 DNA follows: TGTGCCACACGGGACAGGGGCCCGCGAGGCTACACCTTC.

The rearrangement uses TRBV6-5 and TRBJ2-2; TRBD1 might be the D (5 bases). The germline V gene has CDR1 MNHEY and CDR2 SVGAGI. V was trimmed by 3 bases and J by 7 bases, leaving 12 bases between them. CDR3 length: 14 residues. CDR3 amino acids: CASSYNGAFGELFF. As DNA, the CDR3 is TGTGCCAGCAGTTATAATGGGGCTTTCGGGGAGCTGTTTTTT.